This TCR beta chain was sequenced in a study of a mutant IDH1 vaccine in newly diagnosed glioma (dated by TCRdb to about 2021). About the study as a whole: Patients received eight vaccinations in weeks 1, 3, 5, 7, 11, 15, 19 and 23, corresponding to visits V03 through V10. Vaccination started 4-6 weeks after radiotherapy alone, or was given together with temozolomide cycles in the groups whose treatment included chemotherapy. Of the approximately 34 patients who were treated, around 62% were male and roughly 38% were female, and the mean age was roughly 40 years. Longitudinal TCRB deep sequencing was done for some 26 treated patients, wherever samples were available for exploratory analyses. Peripheral blood was collected at six visits: V03 (baseline), V05, V07, V10, V12 and V13. Prior to enrollment, standard therapy consisting of radiotherapy alone, temozolomide alone, or radiochemotherapy with temozolomide had been administered to patients, with the combination being received by most patients. Results the study describes overall, beyond this receptor: Vaccine-induced immune responses across multiple MHC alleles were detected in about 93% of patients. Pseudoprogression appeared unrelated to alterations in the top peripheral T cell clonotypes detected by TCRB sequencing. The authors noted that analyses of patient blood samples could not be reproduced because of sample limitations. Availability determined which PBMC samples were chosen for TCRB deep sequencing.

Receptors were amplified or captured by the immunoSEQ multiplex PCR assay. Following the manufacturer's protocol, the hsTCRB Kit was used to amplify rearranged TCR beta chain sequences. An Illumina MiSeq was used to sequence the TCRB libraries. The paper's processing steps were these. The kit vendor's proprietary platform handled demultiplexing, trimming and gene mapping. TCRdb's version of the immuneACCESS table is confined to in-frame rearrangements and falls short of the full clone set. An unresolved V gene accounts for under half of the shortfall where checked; the remainder is of unknown origin. That table is the source of V, J and clone size, and D and trimming were worked out from the DNA. The sample table records around 76,000 clones; more than 80% of these occur just once. Over 0.7% of the sample comes from the top ten. V is shortened by 5 bases, J by 2 bases, and the region joining them spans 8 bases. CDR1 MNHEY and CDR2 SVGAGI are derived from the germline V gene. There are 13 amino acids in the CDR3, from cysteine to phenylalanine inclusive. Only CDR3 DNA is held: 39 bases, read in frame from base 1.

For this clone: Its antigen target is currently unknown. No clone much larger than this one lies a single base away; base qualities are absent.

In the paper's terms, the time point label means: week 23, last vaccination. Each vaccine dose was 300 ug of a 20-mer mutant IDH1 peptide in Montanide, given subcutaneously with topical imiquimod. Newly diagnosed WHO grade 3 or 4 IDH1-mutant astrocytomas showing loss of nuclear ATRX were present in the donors. The samples were drawn from NOA16, a multicentre, single-arm, open-label phase I trial in Germany that tested a mutant IDH1 peptide vaccine in humans for the first time. Genomic DNA for TCRB sequencing was isolated from EDTA blood with the DNeasy Blood and Tissue Kit. Here the sequenced sample was PBMCs, taken from a glioma patient whose treatment included an IDH1 peptide vaccine. Recombination connected TRBV6-5 to TRBJ2-3; the D gene is unclear. This TCR derives from a woman between 50 and 59 years old with glioma. The CDR3: CASSVSSTDTQYF. The nucleotide sequence reads TGTGCCAGCAGTGTCAGTTCCACAGATACGCAGTATTTT.